This T cell receptor beta chain stems from a study of regulatory T cells in long-lasting Graves disease. The time point denotes: newly diagnosed GD, antithyroid drugs for less than 3 months. TCR sequences were obtained from RNA taken from PBMCs. Arm-PCR of CDR3 regions with iRepertoire HTBI primers generated TCR beta libraries. MiXCR, applied by TCRdb to the multiplex PCR reads, yields one record per CDR3 protein. The repertoire includes 360,000 or so distinct CDR3 sequences, approximately 12% of them detected once, and 18% sits in the top ten. The CDR3 consists of 17 residues. CDR1 is SGHTA and CDR2 is FQGNSA in the germline V gene. The trim removed 4 bases at V and 2 bases at J, leaving 11 bases unmatched. This clonotype was recorded at least ten times. Separately, the same data were catalogued under a study of T cells in Graves' hyperthyroidism and ophthalmopathy.

The J gene is TRBJ2-3, the V gene TRBV7-2; 8 nucleotides line up with TRBD1. The material sequenced was peripheral blood mononuclear cells (PBMCs), taken at new diagnosis, from a patient treated with antithyroid drugs. The clonotype originates from a woman younger than 30 with Graves disease. The CDR3 DNA follows: TGTGCCAGCAGCTCCTGGACAGGGTTCTTATCCACAGATACGCAGTATTTT. Protein product: CASSSWTGFLSTDTQYF.